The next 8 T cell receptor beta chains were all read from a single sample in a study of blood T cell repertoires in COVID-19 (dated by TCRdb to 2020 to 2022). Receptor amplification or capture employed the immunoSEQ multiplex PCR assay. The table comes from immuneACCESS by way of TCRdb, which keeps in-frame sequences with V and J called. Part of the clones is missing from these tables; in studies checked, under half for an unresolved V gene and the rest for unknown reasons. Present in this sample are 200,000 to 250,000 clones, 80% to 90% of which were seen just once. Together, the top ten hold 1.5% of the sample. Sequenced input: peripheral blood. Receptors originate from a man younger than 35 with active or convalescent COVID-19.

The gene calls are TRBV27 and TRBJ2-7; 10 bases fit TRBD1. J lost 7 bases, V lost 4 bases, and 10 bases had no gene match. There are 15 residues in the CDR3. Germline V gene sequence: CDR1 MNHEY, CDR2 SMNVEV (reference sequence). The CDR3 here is CASSSSGTGVGEQYF. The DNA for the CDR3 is TGTGCCAGCAGTTCCTCCGGGACAGGGGTGGGGGAGCAGTACTTC.

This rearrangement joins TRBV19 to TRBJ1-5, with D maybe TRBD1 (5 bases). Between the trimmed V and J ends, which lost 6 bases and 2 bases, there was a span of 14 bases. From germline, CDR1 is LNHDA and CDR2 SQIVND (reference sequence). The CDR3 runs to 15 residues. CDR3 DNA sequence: TGTGCCAGTAGAGTGGCGGGGGTAGGCAATCAGCCCCAGCATTTT. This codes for CASRVAGVGNQPQHF.

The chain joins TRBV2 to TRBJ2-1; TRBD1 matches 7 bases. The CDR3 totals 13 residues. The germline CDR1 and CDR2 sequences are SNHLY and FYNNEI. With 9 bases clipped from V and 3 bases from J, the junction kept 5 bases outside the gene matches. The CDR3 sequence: CASRRQGYNEQFF. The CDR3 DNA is TGTGCCAGTAGACGACAGGGCTACAATGAGCAGTTCTTC.

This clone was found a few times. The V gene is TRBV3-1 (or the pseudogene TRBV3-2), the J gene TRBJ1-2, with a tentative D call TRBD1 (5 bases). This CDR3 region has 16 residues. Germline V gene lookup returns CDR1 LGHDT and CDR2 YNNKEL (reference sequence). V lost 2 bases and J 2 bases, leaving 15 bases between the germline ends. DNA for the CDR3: TGTGCCAGCAGCCAACCCTCGAGCCCAGGGAACTATGGCTACACCTTC. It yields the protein CASSQPSSPGNYGYTF.

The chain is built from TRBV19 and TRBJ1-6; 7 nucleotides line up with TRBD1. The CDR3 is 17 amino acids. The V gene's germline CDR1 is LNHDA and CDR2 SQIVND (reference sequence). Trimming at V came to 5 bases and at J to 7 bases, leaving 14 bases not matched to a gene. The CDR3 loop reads CASSPFLRGHVNSPLHF. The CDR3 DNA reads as TGTGCCAGTAGTCCGTTCTTGAGGGGGCACGTGAATTCACCCCTCCACTTT.

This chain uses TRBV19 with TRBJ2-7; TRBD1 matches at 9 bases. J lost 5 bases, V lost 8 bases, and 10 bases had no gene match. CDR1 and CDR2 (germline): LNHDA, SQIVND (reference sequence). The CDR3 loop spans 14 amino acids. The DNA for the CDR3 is TGTGCCAGTTCAAGCGGGACAGGGCCCAACGAGCAGTACTTC. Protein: CASSSGTGPNEQYF.

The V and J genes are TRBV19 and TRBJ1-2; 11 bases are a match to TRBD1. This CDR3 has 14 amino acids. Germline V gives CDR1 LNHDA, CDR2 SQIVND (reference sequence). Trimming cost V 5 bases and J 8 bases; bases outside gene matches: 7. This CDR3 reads CASSVADRGHGYTF. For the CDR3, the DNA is TGTGCCAGTAGTGTGGCGGACAGGGGGCACGGCTACACCTTC. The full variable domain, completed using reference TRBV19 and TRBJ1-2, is DGGITQSPKYLFRKEGQNVTLSCEQNLNHDAMYWYRQDPGQGLRLIYYSQIVNDFQKGDIAEGYSVSREKKESFPLTVTSAQKNPTAFYLCASSVADRGHGYTFGSGTRLTVV.

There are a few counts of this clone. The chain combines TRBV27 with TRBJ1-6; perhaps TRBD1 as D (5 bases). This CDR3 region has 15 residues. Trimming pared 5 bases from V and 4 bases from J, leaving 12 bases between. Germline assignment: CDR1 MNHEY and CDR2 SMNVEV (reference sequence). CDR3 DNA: TGTGCCAGCAGTCATCAGGGCCCGTATAATTCACCCCTCCACTTT. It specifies CASSHQGPYNSPLHF.